This T cell receptor beta chain comes out of a study of T cells expressing NK-cell markers. Turning to the study itself: In sorted CD3+CD56+NKG2C+, CD3+CD56+NKG2C- and CD3+CD56-NKG2C+ T cells, TCR beta repertoires were obtained. Seven HCMV-seropositive donors and one seronegative donor made up the eight sequenced donors.

The study's findings and limits: Clarity on HCMV specificity was lacking for the expanded NKG2C+ T cell clones.

A word on this clonotype: What it binds is not known.

With the 5' RACE reads reprocessed, TCRdb shows one record per CDR3 protein and no DNA. The sample table includes some 600,000 distinct CDR3 sequences. The source of this sequence is a man younger than 35 in good health. The sequenced sample was blood T cells: a sorted CD56 or NKG2C T cell subset, CD4+ or CD8+ T cells, or bulk PBMC T cells (not recorded which).

This CDR3 reads CASRSTGQGANEQFF. The chain links TRBV4-3 to TRBJ2-1; no DNA is available, so the TRBD1 call from TCRdb remains unchecked. CDR1 and CDR2 (germline): LGHNA, YSLEER. The CDR3 has 15 residues.